Listed here are 29 T cell receptor beta chains from one sample, sequenced in a study of CD8+ T cells in alopecia areata. It was cDNA, reverse transcribed from extracted RNA, that served as the sequencing template. Sequencing used immunoSEQ multiplex PCR; TCRdb keeps in-frame clones, though not all of them. The data hold roughly 200,000 clones, with around three fifths observed a single time. The treatment denotes: oral pan-JAK inhibitor, 5-10 mg twice daily. Material: CD8+ T cells sorted from blood, obtained at week 24, from a patient treated with tofacitinib. The receptors originated from a human donor with alopecia areata.

This clone was seen once. The V and J genes are TRBV28 and TRBJ2-3; 9 nucleotides match TRBD2. V lost 6 bases and J lost 4; bases outside the gene matches: 14. The CDR3 is made up of 17 amino acids. Germline lookup yields CDR1 MDHEN and CDR2 SYDVKM. The CDR3 nucleotides read TGTGCCAGCAGCTTAGGTTGGGCTAGCGGGGAATCAGATACGCAGTATTTT. It yields the protein CASSLGWASGESDTQYF.

This clone was counted a single time. CDR3 nucleotide sequence: TGTGCCTGGAGTGTTTTTGGGGCAGAGACCCAGTACTTC. Protein product: CAWSVFGAETQYF. The rearrangement joins TRBV30 to TRBJ2-5; tentative D call: TRBD1 (5 bases). Germline loops: CDR1 GTSNPN, CDR2 SVGIG (reference sequence). V was trimmed by 0 bases and J by 4 bases, leaving 9 bases between them. The CDR3 contains 13 residues.

Only one count was recorded for this clone. The J gene is TRBJ2-6, the V gene TRBV5-1; 7 bases match TRBD1. The CDR3 has 19 residues. After removal of 0 bases from V and 0 bases from J, the junction contained 9 bases not matched to a gene. Germline CDR1 SGHRS, CDR2 YFSETQ. The CDR3 reads CASSLERGLLVSGANVLTF. The CDR3 DNA follows: TGCGCCAGCAGCTTGGAGAGGGGGCTACTTGTCTCTGGGGCCAACGTCCTGACTTTC.

This clone was seen once. The chain recombines TRBV25-1 with TRBJ1-2; TRBD1 is a possible D gene (6 bases). Per germline, CDR1 MGHDK and CDR2 SYGVNS. The V and J ends lost 5 bases and 4 bases respectively, with 11 bases between them. The CDR3 covers 13 residues. The CDR3 sequence: CASSPRGIYGYTF. CDR3 DNA sequence: TGTGCCAGCAGTCCCAGGGGCATCTATGGCTACACCTTC.

The J gene is TRBJ1-1, the V gene TRBV7-9; no reliable D call. The germline V and J ends were trimmed by 2 bases and 2 bases, with 12 bases remaining between them. Germline assignment: CDR1 SEHNR and CDR2 FQNEAQ (reference sequence). CDR3 length: 15 residues. CDR3 coding DNA: TGTGCCAGCAGCTTAAAATCCCCACCTAACACTGAAGCTTTCTTT. The encoded protein is CASSLKSPPNTEAFF. The full variable domain, its missing parts supplied by reference TRBV7-9 and TRBJ1-1, is DTGVSQNPRHKITKRGQNVTFRCDPISEHNRLYWYRQTLGQGPEFLTYFQNEAQLEKSRLLSDRFSAERPKGSFSTLEIQRTEQGDSAMYLCASSLKSPPNTEAFFGQGTRLTVV.

The chain links TRBV5-1 to TRBJ1-2, with D possibly being TRBD1 (5 bases). Germline V gene lookup returns CDR1 SGHRS and CDR2 YFSETQ. V was trimmed by 1 base and J by 0 bases, leaving 10 bases between them. This CDR3 is built from 15 residues. For the CDR3, the DNA is TGCGCCAGCAGCTTGTTGGGGGAATCTAACTATGGCTACACCTTC. Residues: CASSLLGESNYGYTF.

This chain uses TRBV30 with TRBJ1-2, with no clear D. This CDR3 comprises 12 residues. V was shortened by 5 bases and J by 6 bases, with 13 bases between the two germline ends. CDR1 and CDR2 (germline): GTSNPN, SVGIG (reference sequence). The CDR3 reads CAWALTVDGYTF. The CDR3 DNA follows: TGTGCCTGGGCGCTCACGGTCGATGGCTACACCTTC.

The genes are TRBV5-1 and TRBJ1-2; D not certain. Trimming pared 0 bases from V and 5 bases from J, leaving 14 bases between. This CDR3 comprises 15 residues. In germline, CDR1 is SGHRS, CDR2 YFSETQ. The CDR3, as DNA: TGCGCCAGCAGCTTGGAGGGTCCGGGATTATATGGCTACACCTTC. Its translation: CASSLEGPGLYGYTF.

The CDR3: CAWRPTGFNNQPQHF. In DNA form, the CDR3 reads TGTGCCTGGAGGCCAACAGGGTTTAACAATCAGCCCCAGCATTTT. The chain combines TRBV30 with TRBJ1-5; D perhaps matches TRBD1 (6 bases). The length of the CDR3 is 15 residues. Per the germline V gene, CDR1 is GTSNPN and CDR2 is SVGIG (reference sequence). The V end was cut by 3 bases, the J end by 3 bases, with 15 bases between.

In nucleotides, the CDR3 is TGTGCCACCAGCAGAGGCGCCGCTAGCACAGATACGCAGTATTTT. Translating gives CATSRGAASTDTQYF. This chain uses TRBV15 with TRBJ2-3; D is unclear. This CDR3 region has 15 residues. Trimming stripped 1 base from V and 0 bases from J, with 8 bases between. Germline CDR1 is LNHNV and CDR2 is YYDKDF (reference sequence).

V usage is TRBV4-1 and J usage is TRBJ1-1; D is ambiguous. Germline V gives CDR1 MGHRA, CDR2 YSYEKL. This CDR3 contains 15 residues. V shed 4 bases and J shed 0 bases, with 12 bases lying between them. The CDR3, as DNA: TGCGCCAGCAGCCTTCAACCAAATCTGAACACTGAAGCTTTCTTT. This encodes CASSLQPNLNTEAFF.

This rearrangement joins TRBV30 to TRBJ1-1; D is possibly TRBD1 (5 bases). CDR1 is GTSNPN and CDR2 is SVGIG in the germline V gene (reference sequence). There are 12 residues in the CDR3. Trimming cost V 0 bases and J 5 bases, with 7 bases left between them. CDR3 bases: TGTGCCTGGAGTGTAGGACAAACTGAAGCTTTCTTT. This translates into CAWSVGQTEAFF.

This chain connects TRBV5-6 to TRBJ2-7, with D possibly being TRBD2 (6 bases). The CDR3 has 12 amino acids. V was shortened by 2 bases and J by 4 bases, with 7 bases between the two germline ends. Germline lookup yields CDR1 SGHDT and CDR2 YYEEEE. The CDR3 reads CASSFGGYEQYF. The CDR3 DNA reads as TGTGCCAGCAGCTTTGGAGGGTACGAGCAGTACTTC.

This chain uses TRBV15 with TRBJ1-2; D is unclear. Germline CDR1 and CDR2: LNHNV and YYDKDF (reference sequence). This CDR3 has 13 amino acids. The V gene lost 9 bases and the J gene lost 3 bases, with 14 bases spanning the gap. CDR3 loop: CATRPKDDYGYTF. The DNA for the CDR3 is TGTGCCACTCGTCCCAAGGATGACTATGGCTACACCTTC. The entire variable domain, with the rest obtained from reference TRBV15 and TRBJ1-2, is as follows: DAMVIQNPRYQVTQFGKPVTLSCSQTLNHNVMYWYQQKSSQAPKLLFHYYDKDFNNEADTPDNFQSRRPNTSFCFLDIRSPGLGDTAMYLCATRPKDDYGYTFGSGTRLTVV.

The chain employs TRBV5-1 and TRBJ2-5; 11 nucleotides line up with TRBD1. The CDR3 length is 16 residues. Germline CDR1 is SGHRS and CDR2 is YFSETQ. Losses at the gene ends were 1 base for V and 5 bases for J; bases not matched to a gene: 7. In nucleotides, the CDR3 is TGCGCCAGCAGCTTGAGAAGGACAGGGGGCTTGGAGACCCAGTACTTC. Translating it yields CASSLRRTGGLETQYF.

V usage is TRBV5-6 and J usage is TRBJ2-3; 9 bases are a match to TRBD2. Germline CDR1 reads SGHDT; CDR2 reads YYEEEE. The CDR3 has 14 residues. The V and J ends lost 4 bases and 5 bases, in that order; junction bases with no gene match: 5. CDR3 residues: CASSLGGGVDTQYF. The CDR3 nucleotides read TGTGCCAGCAGCCTGGGCGGGGGGGTAGATACGCAGTATTTT. The full variable domain, rest sourced from reference TRBV5-6 and TRBJ2-3, is DAGVTQSPTHLIKTRGQQVTLRCSPKSGHDTVSWYQQALGQGPQFIFQYYEEEERQRGNFPDRFSGHQFPNYSSELNVNALLLGDSALYLCASSLGGGVDTQYFGPGTRLTVL.

V and J are TRBV29-1 and TRBJ2-7; D ambiguous. This CDR3 comprises 13 residues. Germline V CDR1 and CDR2: SQVTM, ANQGSEA. Trimming pared 2 bases from V and 0 bases from J, leaving 8 bases between. The CDR3 sequence: CSVESADSYEQYF. The CDR3 DNA reads as TGCAGCGTTGAATCGGCAGACTCCTACGAGCAGTACTTC.

The chain combines TRBV9 with TRBJ1-2; D is perhaps TRBD1 (6 bases). CDR1 and CDR2 from the germline V gene are SGDLS and YYNGEE. This CDR3 has 13 amino acids. The V gene lost 4 bases and the J gene lost 6 bases, with 13 bases spanning the gap. The CDR3 nucleotides read TGTGCCAGCAGCCCCTCACAGGGAGATGGCTACACCTTC. Translated: CASSPSQGDGYTF.

This clone was counted only a few times. One base separates it from a far larger clone, so it is likely a read error. This sequence joins TRBV5-1 and TRBJ2-5; 12 bases are shared with TRBD1. Per the germline V gene, CDR1 is SGHRS and CDR2 is YFSETQ. Trimming at V came to 2 bases and at J to 7 bases, leaving 6 bases not matched to a gene. The CDR3 has 15 amino acids. The CDR3 is CASSFRDRGRGTQYF. Written as DNA, the CDR3 is TGCGCCAGCAGCTTCCGGGACAGGGGGCGAGGGACCCAGTACTTC.

The table lists this clone with a few counts. The gene calls are TRBV29-1 and TRBJ2-3; D possibly matches TRBD1 or TRBD2 (5 bases each). The CDR3 covers 15 residues. The V end was cut by 5 bases, the J end by 0 bases, with 15 bases between. The V gene's germline CDR1 is SQVTM and CDR2 ANQGSEA. In DNA form, the CDR3 reads TGCAGCGTTAGATCCAGGGACCTTAGCACAGATACGCAGTATTTT. This gives the protein CSVRSRDLSTDTQYF.

This clone turned up a few times. This chain's CDR3 is CASSFRTDINEKLFF. The CDR3 nucleotides are TGTGCCAGCAGCTTCAGGACGGACATTAATGAAAAACTGTTTTTT. The gene calls are TRBV13 and TRBJ1-4, with D perhaps matching TRBD1 (5 bases). Germline-derived CDR1 and CDR2 are PRHDT and FYEKMQ (reference sequence). Between the trimmed V and J ends, which lost 3 bases and 4 bases, there was a span of 12 bases. The CDR3 runs 15 residues.

The V call is TRBV10-3, the J call TRBJ2-4; 7 nucleotides agree with TRBD1. The germline gives CDR1 ENHRY, CDR2 SYGVKD. V dropped 0 bases and J dropped 0; count of bases not matched to a gene: 8. There are 18 residues in the CDR3. CDR3 DNA sequence: TGTGCCATCAGTGAGTCCCGACAGGGACCTATAGCCAAAAACATTCAGTACTTC. Translation: CAISESRQGPIAKNIQYF.

The J gene is TRBJ1-1, the V gene TRBV27; no definite D call. The CDR3 contains 12 residues. The germline gives CDR1 MNHEY, CDR2 SMNVEV (reference sequence). Trimming pared 6 bases from V and 6 bases from J, leaving 11 bases between. The CDR3 nucleotides read TGTGCCAGCAGCCAGTCGGGAGCTGAAGCTTTCTTT. Encoded protein: CASSQSGAEAFF.

The CDR3 protein is CSAVGPTNTEAFF. The CDR3 bases are TGCAGCGCTGTCGGCCCGACGAACACTGAAGCTTTCTTT. This chain links TRBV29-1 with TRBJ1-1; no reliable D call. Germline V gene lookup returns CDR1 SQVTM and CDR2 ANQGSEA. CDR3 length: 13 residues. With 7 bases removed from V and 1 base from J, the gap between germline ends came to 13 bases. Full variable domain (rest looked up from reference TRBV29-1 and TRBJ1-1): SAVISQKPSRDICQRGTSLTIQCQVDSQVTMMFWYRQQPGQSLTLIATANQGSEATYESGFVIDKFPISRPNLTFSTLTVSNMSPEDSSIYLCSAVGPTNTEAFFGQGTRLTVV.

This chain connects TRBV4-1 to TRBJ2-2; 8 nucleotides match TRBD1. CDR3 length: 16 residues. Germline V gives CDR1 MGHRA, CDR2 YSYEKL. V lost 3 bases to trimming and J lost 7 bases; unmatched junction nucleotides: 10. For the CDR3, the DNA is TGCGCCAGCAGCCATTATCAGGGGGCTTTGGGCGGGGAGCTGTTTTTT. Translated: CASSHYQGALGGELFF.

The V and J genes are TRBV9 and TRBJ1-5; possible D gene TRBD1, 5 bases. The CDR3 runs to 14 residues. The germline CDR1 and CDR2 sequences are SGDLS and YYNGEE. Trimming took 3 bases from V and 4 from J, leaving 11 bases between them. The CDR3 bases are TGTGCCAGCAGCGCAGATTCAGGGAATCAGCCCCAGCATTTT. Protein: CASSADSGNQPQHF.

This chain uses TRBV5-1 with TRBJ2-5; TRBD2 aligns across 12 bases. Germline-derived CDR1 and CDR2 are SGHRS and YFSETQ. This CDR3 contains 17 residues. The V and J ends lost 1 base and 3 bases, in that order; junction bases with no gene match: 7. The CDR3 loop reads CASSLRTSGVFKETQYF. The CDR3 nucleotides are TGCGCCAGCAGCTTGAGGACTAGCGGGGTGTTTAAAGAGACCCAGTACTTC.

CDR3 protein: CASSLSGNQPQHF. The CDR3 DNA is TGTGCCAGCAGCTTGTCAGGGAATCAGCCCCAGCATTTT. The chain employs TRBV5-5 and TRBJ1-5; D might be TRBD1 (5 bases). This CDR3 contains 13 residues. With 1 base removed from V and 4 bases from J, the gap between germline ends came to 6 bases. Looked up from germline, CDR1 is SGHKS and CDR2 is YYEKEE (reference sequence).

V is TRBV7-9 and J is TRBJ2-4; D tentatively fits TRBD1 or TRBD2 (5 bases each). The CDR3 length is 16 residues. Germline assignment: CDR1 SEHNR and CDR2 FQNEAQ (reference sequence). V lost 5 bases and J lost 0, with 14 bases in between. The CDR3 region has the DNA TGTGCCAGCAGCCCGTCTGGGACCCTAGCCAAAAACATTCAGTACTTC. Amino acid sequence: CASSPSGTLAKNIQYF.